A single sample is the source of the 5 T cell receptor beta chains below, sequenced in a study of patients and donors after allogeneic stem cell transplantation. MiXCR, applied by TCRdb to the RT-PCR reads, yields one record per CDR3 protein. The sample includes approximately 430,000 distinct CDR3 sequences, 15% to 20% seen only once; the top ten take less than 9.5%. Sequences were obtained from blood, either unsorted or a sorted T cell fraction (not recorded which). These receptors originate from a human donor who was either an allogeneic HSCT recipient or a stem cell or donor lymphocyte infusion donor (not recorded which). It is not recorded whose cells these are; they may come from a transplant donor.

V gene TRBV7-9 combines with J gene TRBJ1-1; D gene uncertain. Germline values: CDR1 SEHNR, CDR2 FQNEAQ (reference sequence). Between the trimmed V and J ends, which lost 5 bases and 5 bases, there was a span of 15 bases. This CDR3 region has 14 residues. As DNA, the CDR3 is TGTGCCAGCAGCGAAAGTGACGCGTGGACTGAAGCTTTCTTT. This encodes CASSESDAWTEAFF.

The rearrangement joins TRBV5-1 to TRBJ2-5; a weak D match, TRBD2 (6 bases). CDR3 length equals 14 residues. Germline V lookup: CDR1 SGHRS, CDR2 YFSETQ. The V gene lost 1 base and the J gene lost 3 bases, with 10 bases spanning the gap. The CDR3 region has the DNA TGCGCCAGCAGCTTGACTAGCCGTAAAGAGACCCAGTACTTC. Translating gives CASSLTSRKETQYF.

The chain joins TRBV4-1 to TRBJ2-1; 12 bases line up with TRBD2. The V segment lost 2 bases and the J segment 7 bases; nucleotides outside the gene matches: 6. The CDR3 has 16 residues. Looked up from germline, CDR1 is MGHRA and CDR2 is YSYEKL. For the CDR3, the DNA is TGCGCCAGCAGCCAAAACCTCGGACTAGCGGGAAATGAGCAGTTCTTC. The encoded protein is CASSQNLGLAGNEQFF.

The V and J genes are TRBV6-1 and TRBJ2-7; 9 bases fit TRBD1. The CDR3 loop spans 16 amino acids. With V trimmed by 6 bases and J by 5 bases, 14 bases remained unmatched. The germline V gene has CDR1 MNHNS and CDR2 SASEGT. CDR3 protein: CASSNSGTGLRNEQYF. The CDR3 DNA follows: TGTGCCAGCAGCAACTCCGGGACAGGGCTGCGCAACGAGCAGTACTTC.

This clonotype has a handful of counts. V gene TRBV25-1 combines with J gene TRBJ2-4; D unclear. The CDR3 contains 11 residues. Per the germline V gene, CDR1 is MGHDK and CDR2 is SYGVNS. Trimming took off 7 bases at V and 2 bases at J, with 3 bases between the two ends. DNA of the CDR3: TGTGCCAGCACAACCAAAAACATTCAGTACTTC. It is translated as CASTTKNIQYF.